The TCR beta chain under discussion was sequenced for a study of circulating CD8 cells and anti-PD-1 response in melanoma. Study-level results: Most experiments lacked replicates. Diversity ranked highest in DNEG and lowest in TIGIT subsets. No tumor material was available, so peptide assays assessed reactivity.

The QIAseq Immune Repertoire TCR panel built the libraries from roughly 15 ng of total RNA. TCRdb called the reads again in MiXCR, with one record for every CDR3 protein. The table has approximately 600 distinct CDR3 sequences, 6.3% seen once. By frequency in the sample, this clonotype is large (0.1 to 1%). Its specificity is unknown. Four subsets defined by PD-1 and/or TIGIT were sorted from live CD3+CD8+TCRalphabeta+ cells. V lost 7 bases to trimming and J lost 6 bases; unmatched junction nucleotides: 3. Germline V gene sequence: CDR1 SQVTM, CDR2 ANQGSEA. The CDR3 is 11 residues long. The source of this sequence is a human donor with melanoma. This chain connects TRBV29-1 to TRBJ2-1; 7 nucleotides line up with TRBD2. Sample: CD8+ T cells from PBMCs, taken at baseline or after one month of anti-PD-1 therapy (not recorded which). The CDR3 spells CSGRGTNEQFF. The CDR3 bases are TGCAGCGGGCGGGGGACCAATGAGCAGTTCTTC.